The clone carrying this TCR beta chain was counted at least ten times. What it binds is not known. The ends lost 5 bases at V and 4 bases at J; junction bases unmatched: 10. This CDR3 has 15 residues. CDR1 is LNHDA and CDR2 is SQIVND in the germline V gene (reference sequence). The TCR beta CDR3 regions underwent amplification using RNA transcripts as the source. RT-PCR in the first round (using the HTBI primer set) targeted the TCR CDR3. TCRdb independently ran MiXCR on the multiplex PCR reads; one entry per CDR3 protein. The sample has around 250,000 distinct CDR3 sequences, more than 14% seen once. The data were taken from a study of T cells in Graves' hyperthyroidism and ophthalmopathy. Study-level results: Blood also carried most thyroid clonotypes expanded above 0.001. In validation, the model predicted ophthalmopathy. These predictions came a median roughly 6.5 months before onset.

Sequences were obtained from blood. The chain has TRBV19 and TRBJ1-1; 7 positions match TRBD1. This receptor was identified in a middle-aged woman with Graves' hyperthyroidism that later progressed to Graves' ophthalmopathy. The CDR3 coding sequence is TGTGCCAGTAGTGTAAAGGGGGCGCCGACCACTGAAGCTTTCTTT. Translation: CASSVKGAPTTEAFF.